These 10 T cell receptor beta chains share one sample of origin, sequenced in a study of shared clonotypes between healthy human individuals (TCRdb year 2020). The library came from the immunoSEQ multiplex PCR assay. Not all clones reach the TCRdb copy of this immuneACCESS table, which keeps in-frame sequences only. Checked studies attribute under half of the gap to unresolved V genes and leave the rest unexplained. A total of around 940,000 clones appear in this sample, approximately 80% of them only once. The top ten constitute approximately 1.5% of the sample. The specimen sequenced was memory CD4+ T cells sorted from blood. The intended sense of this specimen's cell subset or site label: CD45RA-negative fraction. Receptors originate from a man younger than 35 in good health.

The V call is TRBV5-4, the J call TRBJ2-5, with D tentatively TRBD2 (7 bases). Trimming left V 5 bases short and J 5 bases short, with 16 bases between. Germline V gene sequence: CDR1 SGHNT, CDR2 YYREEE (reference sequence). The CDR3 contains 14 residues. DNA for the CDR3: TGTGCCAGCAGTTGGCTGGGAGGGGGGGAGACCCAGTACTTC. This encodes CASSWLGGGETQYF.

In its sample, this clone was seen a few times. The genes are TRBV19 and TRBJ1-5; TRBD1 might be the D (5 bases). The V gene's germline CDR1 is LNHDA and CDR2 SQIVND (reference sequence). Trimming removed 5 bases at V and 3 bases at J, with 11 bases between. This CDR3 has 14 residues. The DNA for the CDR3 is TGTGCCAGTAGTGTCCGGGACCACAATCAGCCCCAGCATTTT. Protein: CASSVRDHNQPQHF.

CDR3 coding DNA: TGTGCCAGCAGCGCGAACCGGGACAGGGGCCCCGGTGGCTACACCTTC. Protein product: CASSANRDRGPGGYTF. The V and J genes are TRBV5-5 and TRBJ1-2; 10 bases line up with TRBD1. This CDR3 is built from 16 residues. Germline V lookup: CDR1 SGHKS, CDR2 YYEKEE (reference sequence). With 4 bases clipped from V and 7 bases from J, the junction kept 13 bases outside the gene matches.

The V gene is TRBV15, the J gene TRBJ1-6, with D tentatively TRBD1 (6 bases). The CDR3 extends over 15 amino acids. The V end was cut by 5 bases, the J end by 4 bases, with 12 bases between. Per the germline V gene, CDR1 is LNHNV and CDR2 is YYDKDF (reference sequence). The CDR3 is CATSLSQGYNSPLHF. CDR3 sequence (DNA): TGTGCCACCAGCCTCAGCCAGGGGTATAATTCACCCCTCCACTTT.

This clone has a handful of counts. The CDR3 DNA reads TGTGCCAGCAGTTCGAGACTAGCGGGGGAGACAGATACGCAGTATTTT. Translating gives CASSSRLAGETDTQYF. This chain joins TRBV6-5 and TRBJ2-3; TRBD2 matches 12 bases. The junction had 5 bases not matched to a gene; V was cut back by 4 bases and J by 3 bases. The germline V gene encodes CDR1 MNHEY and CDR2 SVGAGI. The CDR3 has 16 residues.

V gene TRBV5-1 combines with J gene TRBJ1-5, with 8 bases matching TRBD1. The trim removed 3 bases at V and 1 base at J, leaving 6 bases unmatched. Germline assignment: CDR1 SGHRS and CDR2 YFSETQ. CDR3 size: 16 residues. CDR3 nucleotides: TGCGCCAGCAGCTCCGGACAGGGCGGGAGCAATCAGCCCCAGCATTTT. Translation: CASSSGQGGSNQPQHF.

The V call is TRBV28, the J call TRBJ1-6; TRBD1 is a possible D gene (5 bases). The CDR3 has 12 amino acids. The V end lost 6 bases, the J end lost 13 bases, and 13 bases lay between the germline ends. Germline-derived CDR1 and CDR2 are MDHEN and SYDVKM. The CDR3 region has the DNA TGTGCCAGCAGCATGGGACCCCAGCCCCTCCACTTT. This encodes CASSMGPQPLHF.

The V call is TRBV30, the J call TRBJ1-4; perhaps TRBD1 as D (5 bases). V was shortened by 5 bases and J by 1 base, with 14 bases between the two germline ends. This CDR3 contains 15 residues. The germline V gene has CDR1 GTSNPN and CDR2 SVGIG (reference sequence). The CDR3 bases are TGTGCCTGGGGGGCAGGGTTCGGAACTAATGAAAAACTGTTTTTT. Its protein product is CAWGAGFGTNEKLFF.

The J gene is TRBJ1-4, the V gene TRBV7-9; D possibly corresponds to TRBD1 (6 bases). The CDR3 is 19 residues long. V was pared by 5 bases and J by 4 bases, with 26 bases between. Germline-derived CDR1 and CDR2 are SEHNR and FQNEAQ (reference sequence). Written as DNA, the CDR3 is TGTGCCAGCAGCGATGAGGGCTGGACAGCTAACCCTTATAATGAAAAACTGTTTTTT. Amino acid sequence: CASSDEGWTANPYNEKLFF.

V and J are TRBV27 and TRBJ2-5, with D perhaps given as TRBD1 or TRBD2 (5 bases each). V lost 2 bases and J 5 bases, leaving 9 bases between the germline ends. CDR1 and CDR2 (germline): MNHEY, SMNVEV (reference sequence). CDR3 size: 13 residues. CDR3 region: CASSLRRDETQYF. The CDR3 DNA sequence: TGTGCCAGCAGTTTACGTAGGGACGAGACCCAGTACTTC.